The 14 T cell receptor beta chains given below trace back to one sample, sequenced in a study of blood T cell repertoires in COVID-19. The assay was immunoSEQ multiplex PCR, and TCRdb's table has in-frame clones only and misses some. The data show 250,000 to 350,000 clones, approximately 87% seen once. The sample was peripheral blood. These receptors all come from a woman aged 50 to 65 who had recovered from COVID-19.

The chain carries TRBV7-2 and TRBJ2-1; 7 bases map to TRBD2. The CDR3 contains 17 residues. CDR1 and CDR2 (germline): SGHTA, FQGNSA. V lost 4 bases and J lost 3; bases outside the gene matches: 12. The CDR3, as DNA: TGTGCCAGCAGCTCACCGTGGGGGGGAGACTACTACAATGAGCAGTTCTTC. The encoded protein is CASSSPWGGDYYNEQFF.

The chain uses TRBV7-2 and TRBJ2-3; 9 nucleotides align to TRBD2. The CDR3 has 17 residues. V trimming: 5 bases; J trimming: 0 bases; junction bases outside the gene matches: 9. CDR1 SGHTA and CDR2 FQGNSA come from the germline V gene. CDR3 amino acids: CASSLTGLAGSTDTQYF. In DNA, the CDR3 is TGTGCCAGCAGCCTGACGGGACTAGCTGGGAGCACAGATACGCAGTATTTT. Based on the CDR3 plus reference TRBV7-2 and TRBJ2-3, the full variable domain is GAGVSQSPSNKVTEKGKDVELRCDPISGHTALYWYRQSLGQGLEFLIYFQGNSAPDKSGLPSDRFSAERTGGSVSTLTIQRTQQEDSAVYLCASSLTGLAGSTDTQYFGPGTRLTVL.

The V and J genes are TRBV4-1 and TRBJ2-3; 9 bases agree with TRBD2. The length of the CDR3 is 16 residues. Losses at the gene ends were 0 bases for V and 3 bases for J; bases not matched to a gene: 4. Per the germline V gene, CDR1 is MGHRA and CDR2 is YSYEKL. The DNA of the CDR3 is TGCGCCAGCAGCCAAGATCTTCTAGCGGGAACAGATACGCAGTATTTT. It yields the protein CASSQDLLAGTDTQYF.

The chain couples TRBV29-1 to TRBJ1-2; TRBD1 aligns across 8 bases. The germline CDR1 and CDR2 sequences are SQVTM and ANQGSEA. The V and J ends lost 8 bases and 4 bases, in that order; junction bases with no gene match: 9. The CDR3 is made up of 13 amino acids. The CDR3 loop reads CSWEQGEGYGYTF. The CDR3 DNA reads as TGCAGCTGGGAACAGGGGGAAGGCTATGGCTACACCTTC.

CDR3 sequence (DNA): TGTGCCAGCAGCCCCGGAGAGGTCCGAGCTTTCTTT. Amino acid sequence: CASSPGEVRAFF. The chain links TRBV25-1 to TRBJ1-1, with D hard to call. Germline V gene data show CDR1 as MGHDK and CDR2 as SYGVNS. The V end was cut by 6 bases, the J end by 10 bases, with 15 bases between. The CDR3 runs to 12 residues.

The sample holds a few counts of this clone. One junction end disagrees with the germline gene, perhaps due to a read error. This chain's CDR3 is CASNLRRAGDGEQFF. The CDR3, as DNA: TGTGCCAGCAATTTACGACGAGCGGGAGACGGGGAGCAGTTCTTC. This chain links TRBV28 with TRBJ2-1, with 8 nucleotides matching TRBD2. The germline CDR1 and CDR2 sequences are MDHEN and SYDVKM. CDR3 length equals 15 residues.

The chain recombines TRBV4-3 with TRBJ1-6, with TRBD1 matching 8 bases. Trimming removed 0 bases from V and 7 bases from J; junction bases left unmatched: 5. There are 16 residues in the CDR3. Germline lookup yields CDR1 LGHNA and CDR2 YSLEER. The CDR3 sequence: CASSQDRQGRNSPLHF. The CDR3 region has the DNA TGCGCCAGCAGCCAAGACCGACAGGGGAGAAATTCACCCCTCCACTTT.

This chain uses TRBV7-9 with TRBJ1-1; D is uncertain. The length of the CDR3 is 14 residues. Germline V gene sequence: CDR1 SEHNR, CDR2 FQNEAQ (reference sequence). V shed 0 bases and J shed 1 base, with 6 bases lying between them. This chain's CDR3 is CASSLARQNTEAFF. CDR3 in DNA: TGTGCCAGCAGCTTAGCCCGACAGAACACTGAAGCTTTCTTT. Based on the CDR3 plus reference TRBV7-9 and TRBJ1-1, the full variable domain is DTGVSQNPRHKITKRGQNVTFRCDPISEHNRLYWYRQTLGQGPEFLTYFQNEAQLEKSRLLSDRFSAERPKGSFSTLEIQRTEQGDSAMYLCASSLARQNTEAFFGQGTRLTVV.

In its sample, this clone was seen a few times. The chain links TRBV20-1 to TRBJ2-7, with D perhaps TRBD2 (6 bases). V was shortened by 3 bases and J by 0 bases, with 15 bases between the two germline ends. Germline V gene data show CDR1 as DFQATT and CDR2 as SNEGSKA (reference sequence). The CDR3 is made up of 15 amino acids. The CDR3 DNA reads TGCAGTGCTAGTTCTAGCGCTAAGAGCTCCTACGAGCAGTACTTC. This gives the protein CSASSSAKSSYEQYF.

V gene TRBV18 combines with J gene TRBJ2-2, with 7 positions matching TRBD1. J gave up 4 bases and V 6 bases, and 8 bases lay outside the gene matches. This CDR3 has 15 residues. CDR1 and CDR2 from the germline V gene are KGHSH and LQKENI. CDR3 sequence reads: CASSPDRTFTGELFF. The CDR3 coding sequence is TGTGCCAGCTCGCCGGACAGGACGTTCACCGGGGAGCTGTTTTTT.

The rearrangement links TRBV15 to TRBJ1-5; tentatively, D is TRBD1 (5 bases). The CDR3 consists of 14 residues. Trimming stripped 1 base from V and 4 bases from J, with 8 bases between. Germline CDR1 and CDR2: LNHNV and YYDKDF (reference sequence). The CDR3 sequence: CATSRVKGNQPQHF. The CDR3 region has the DNA TGTGCCACCAGCAGAGTAAAGGGGAATCAGCCCCAGCATTTT.

This chain uses TRBV7-2 with TRBJ2-1; D gene ambiguous. The CDR3 is made up of 11 amino acids. The V and J ends lost 3 bases and 13 bases respectively, with 10 bases between them. The germline V gene encodes CDR1 SGHTA and CDR2 FQGNSA. The CDR3 coding sequence is TGTGCCAGCAGCTTCGGTCTAGAACAGTTCTTC. This sequence encodes CASSFGLEQFF.

This chain uses TRBV7-8 with TRBJ2-3; 11 nucleotides agree with TRBD2. V lost 2 bases to trimming and J lost 3 bases; unmatched junction nucleotides: 13. Germline-derived CDR1 and CDR2 are SGHVS and FQNEAQ. This CDR3 spans 19 amino acids. CDR3 sequence: CASSLTSGGLRVMTDTQYF. CDR3 DNA: TGTGCCAGCAGCTTAACTAGCGGGGGCCTAAGGGTGATGACAGATACGCAGTATTTT.

The sample holds a few counts of this clone. This chain joins TRBV3-1 (or the pseudogene TRBV3-2) and TRBJ2-2, with a possible D match to TRBD1 (6 bases). This CDR3 comprises 15 residues. Trimming took off 4 bases at V and 4 bases at J, with 13 bases between the two ends. Germline CDR1 and CDR2: LGHDT and YNNKEL (reference sequence). CDR3 loop: CASSLQGLGTGELFF. In DNA form, the CDR3 reads TGTGCCAGCAGCCTACAGGGATTAGGCACCGGGGAGCTGTTTTTT.